This T cell receptor (beta chain) stems from a study of T cell responses to AZD1222 COVID-19 vaccine. Overall study findings and caveats: Clonal diversity was possibly underestimated; the donors were predominantly white British and more often female.

V lost 4 bases and J lost 1, with 12 bases in between. The CDR3 covers 15 residues. CDR1 and CDR2 (germline): SGHDN, FVKESK. In this sample, this clone turned up once. Its specificity is unknown. Data came from immunoSEQ multiplex PCR; TCRdb stores just in-frame clones and leaves some out. The table includes over 100,000 clones, 89% detected once. The chain recombines TRBV14 with TRBJ2-3, with D tentatively TRBD2 (6 bases). This TCR derives from an adult in good health. The sample here was peripheral blood, taken on day 0 of AZD1222 vaccination. The CDR3 DNA reads as TGTGCCAGCAGCCGACTAGGAAGGGGCACAGATACGCAGTATTTT. Its translation is CASSRLGRGTDTQYF.